Listed here are 16 T cell receptor beta chains from one sample, sequenced in a study of cytomegalovirus exposure and HLA in healthy donors. PCR amplification relied on 60 Vbeta primers (plus 13 Jbeta primers). Only in-frame clones appear in the TCRdb table, and some are missing; sequencing was by immunoSEQ multiplex PCR. The sample includes over 100,000 clones, more than 65% seen only once; the top ten take approximately 4.5%. Sequencing was carried out using PBMCs. The origin of the receptors is a male donor in good health and CMV-seropositive.

The V gene is TRBV28, the J gene TRBJ1-1, with D unclear. The V end lost 6 bases, the J end lost 1 base, and 12 bases lay between the germline ends. Germline V lookup: CDR1 MDHEN, CDR2 SYDVKM. This CDR3 spans 14 amino acids. The CDR3: CASRPAGGNTEAFF. The CDR3, as DNA: TGTGCCAGCAGGCCTGCGGGTGGGAACACTGAAGCTTTCTTT.

This chain links TRBV11-2 with TRBJ2-7; 11 nucleotides agree with TRBD1. The CDR3 runs 15 residues. The V gene end was trimmed by 8 bases and the J gene end by 3 bases; junction bases not matched to a gene: 9. The germline V gene encodes CDR1 SGHAT and CDR2 FQNNGV. In nucleotides, the CDR3 is TGTGCCAGCGGGAGCCCGGGACAGGGGGTCTACGAGCAGTACTTC. Its protein is CASGSPGQGVYEQYF.

The CDR3 protein is CASSLFTSGGDNEQFF. The CDR3, as DNA: TGTGCCAGCAGCTTGTTTACCTCGGGGGGAGACAATGAGCAGTTCTTC. The rearrangement joins TRBV5-4 to TRBJ2-1; the match to TRBD2 covers 7 bases. Germline-derived CDR1 and CDR2 are SGHNT and YYREEE (reference sequence). This CDR3 has 16 residues. V gave up 1 base and J gave up 5 bases; unmatched junction bases: 9.

This clone was counted between two and nine times. The rearrangement joins TRBV13 to TRBJ1-3, with D perhaps TRBD1 (6 bases). There are 15 residues in the CDR3. V dropped 5 bases and J dropped 0 bases, with 11 bases sitting between them. The germline CDR1 and CDR2 sequences are PRHDT and FYEKMQ (reference sequence). The CDR3: CASSEGQPSGNTIYF. For the CDR3, the DNA is TGTGCCAGCAGCGAAGGACAGCCCTCTGGAAACACCATATATTTT.

This clone has only one observation. This sequence joins TRBV6-1 and TRBJ2-1, with 7 bases lining up with TRBD1. Germline values: CDR1 MNHNS, CDR2 SASEGT. The CDR3 covers 14 residues. J was trimmed by 1 base and V by 7 bases; bases with no gene match: 4. DNA of the CDR3: TGTGCCAGCACTAAGACAGGGTCCTACAATGAGCAGTTCTTC. Translating it yields CASTKTGSYNEQFF.

This clone was recorded once. This rearrangement joins TRBV29-1 to TRBJ2-7; D is possibly TRBD2 (5 bases). Germline CDR1 and CDR2: SQVTM and ANQGSEA. CDR3 length: 11 residues. The V and J ends lost 7 bases and 5 bases respectively, with 12 bases between them. The CDR3 DNA follows: TGCAGCGGGGGAAGAGGGCACGAGCAGTACTTC. Protein sequence: CSGGRGHEQYF.

For this clone: One junction end disagrees with the germline gene, perhaps due to a read error. The gene calls are TRBV28 and TRBJ1-5; D is unclear. Germline CDR1 is MDHEN and CDR2 is SYDVKM. The CDR3 totals 13 residues. CDR3 protein: CASGLSGNQPQHF. In nucleotides, the CDR3 is TGTGCCAGCGGTTTGTCGGGCAATCAGCCCCAGCATTTT. Variable domain in full (rest from reference TRBV28 and TRBJ1-5): DVKVTQSSRYLVKRTGEKVFLECVQDMDHENMFWYRQDPGLGLRLIYFSYDVKMKEKGDIPEGYSVSREKKERFSLILESASTNQTSMYLCASGLSGNQPQHFGDGTRLSIL.

The genes are TRBV7-9 and TRBJ2-7, with a weak D call TRBD1 (5 bases). Trimming cost V 1 base and J 4 bases, with 11 bases left between them. The CDR3 has 14 residues. The germline gives CDR1 SEHNR, CDR2 FQNEAQ (reference sequence). CDR3 region: CASSLETGPYEQYF. The DNA of the CDR3 is TGTGCCAGCAGCTTAGAAACAGGTCCTTACGAGCAGTACTTC.

This chain links TRBV15 with TRBJ2-6; 7 bases align to TRBD2. J gave up 4 bases and V 4 bases, and 4 bases lay outside the gene matches. Germline CDR1 reads LNHNV; CDR2 reads YYDKDF (reference sequence). The CDR3 length is 15 residues. The CDR3 loop is CATSTAGSGANVLTF. In DNA form, the CDR3 reads TGTGCCACCAGCACAGCGGGATCAGGGGCCAACGTCCTGACTTTC. Variable domain in full (rest from reference TRBV15 and TRBJ2-6): DAMVIQNPRYQVTQFGKPVTLSCSQTLNHNVMYWYQQKSSQAPKLLFHYYDKDFNNEADTPDNFQSRRPNTSFCFLDIRSPGLGDTAMYLCATSTAGSGANVLTFGAGSRLTVL.

The chain carries TRBV5-1 and TRBJ1-4; D is possibly TRBD1 (5 bases). The CDR3 totals 16 residues. Germline assignment: CDR1 SGHRS and CDR2 YFSETQ. V dropped 0 bases and J dropped 7 bases, with 16 bases sitting between them. This chain's CDR3 is CASSLESGGEGEKLFF. The CDR3 region has the DNA TGCGCCAGCAGCTTGGAGTCGGGGGGAGAGGGTGAAAAACTGTTTTTT.

The chain combines TRBV6-5 with TRBJ2-7, with TRBD2 matching over 8 bases. Germline CDR1 and CDR2: MNHEY and SVGAGI. V was pared by 5 bases and J by 1 base, with 4 bases of the junction left unmatched. CDR3 length: 14 residues. CDR3 residues: CASSAGGRSYEQYF. CDR3 sequence (DNA): TGTGCCAGCAGTGCGGGGGGACGATCCTACGAGCAGTACTTC.

The chain couples TRBV5-1 to TRBJ2-7; 9 nucleotides match TRBD1. Germline V gene sequence: CDR1 SGHRS, CDR2 YFSETQ. The CDR3 loop spans 14 amino acids. Trimming took 4 bases from V and 5 from J; bases not matched to a gene: 7. The CDR3: CASSPGTGIHEQYF. DNA for the CDR3: TGCGCCAGCAGCCCCGGGACAGGGATCCACGAGCAGTACTTC.

The rearrangement links TRBV30 to TRBJ1-1; 7 nucleotides match TRBD1. With 3 bases clipped from V and 2 bases from J, the junction kept 9 bases outside the gene matches. The CDR3 covers 15 residues. CDR1 GTSNPN and CDR2 SVGIG come from the germline V gene (reference sequence). The chain's CDR3 is CAWSPQTGTNTEAFF. The CDR3 DNA follows: TGTGCCTGGAGCCCCCAGACAGGGACTAACACTGAAGCTTTCTTT.

The chain uses TRBV10-3 and TRBJ1-1; D remains unclear. The CDR3 totals 14 residues. The V end lost 5 bases, the J end lost 1 base, and 11 bases lay between the germline ends. Germline loops: CDR1 ENHRY, CDR2 SYGVKD. The CDR3 protein is CAISQAFGNTEAFF. The CDR3 DNA reads as TGTGCCATCAGTCAGGCCTTCGGGAACACTGAAGCTTTCTTT.

The chain employs TRBV9 and TRBJ2-1; a possible D gene is TRBD2 (6 bases). Germline CDR1 SGDLS, CDR2 YYNGEE. V was clipped by 3 bases and J by 3 bases, with 19 bases between them. CDR3 length equals 17 residues. The CDR3 region has the DNA TGTGCCAGCAGCGCCCCCCGGGGCGGGACTTTCTACAATGAGCAGTTCTTC. Amino acid sequence: CASSAPRGGTFYNEQFF.

V and J are TRBV6-1 and TRBJ1-5; D is ambiguous. Germline V gene lookup returns CDR1 MNHNS and CDR2 SASEGT. V dropped 6 bases and J dropped 5 bases, with 8 bases sitting between them. This CDR3 region has 12 residues. The CDR3 DNA follows: TGTGCCAGCAGGTCAGGTTATCAGCCCCAGCATTTT. It is translated as CASRSGYQPQHF.